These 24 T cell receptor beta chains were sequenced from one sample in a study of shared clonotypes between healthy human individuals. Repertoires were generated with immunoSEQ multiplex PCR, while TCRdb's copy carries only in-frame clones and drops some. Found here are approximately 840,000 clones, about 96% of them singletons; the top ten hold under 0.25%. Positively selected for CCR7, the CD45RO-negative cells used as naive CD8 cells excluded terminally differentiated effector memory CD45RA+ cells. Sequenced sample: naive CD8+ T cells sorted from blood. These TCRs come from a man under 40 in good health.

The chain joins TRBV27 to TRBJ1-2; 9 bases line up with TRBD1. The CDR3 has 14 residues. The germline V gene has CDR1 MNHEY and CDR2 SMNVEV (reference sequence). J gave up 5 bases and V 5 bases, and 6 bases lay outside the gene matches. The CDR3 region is CASSDGTGLYGYTF. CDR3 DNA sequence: TGTGCCAGCAGTGACGGGACAGGGCTTTATGGCTACACCTTC.

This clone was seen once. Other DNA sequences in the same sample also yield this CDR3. CDR3 nucleotides: TGTGCCACCAGCAGGGGGGGACGCAATGAGCAGTTCTTC. It codes for CATSRGGRNEQFF. V gene TRBV15 combines with J gene TRBJ2-1; perhaps TRBD2 as D (6 bases). CDR1 and CDR2 from the germline V gene are LNHNV and YYDKDF (reference sequence). The CDR3 is 13 residues long. The V end was cut by 3 bases, the J end by 6 bases, with 9 bases between.

CDR3 amino acids: CASSLRGRAYEQYF. Written as DNA, the CDR3 is TGCGCCAGCAGCTTACGCGGGAGGGCTTACGAGCAGTACTTC. V gene TRBV5-1 combines with J gene TRBJ2-7; 9 nucleotides align to TRBD2. Germline CDR1 is SGHRS and CDR2 is YFSETQ. The CDR3 extends over 14 amino acids. V lost 2 bases and J lost 4; bases outside the gene matches: 4.

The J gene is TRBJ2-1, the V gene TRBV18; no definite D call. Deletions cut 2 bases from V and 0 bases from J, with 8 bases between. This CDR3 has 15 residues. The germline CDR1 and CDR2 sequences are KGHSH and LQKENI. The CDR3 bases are TGTGCCAGCTCACCATCTGTAAGCTCCTACAATGAGCAGTTCTTC. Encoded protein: CASSPSVSSYNEQFF.

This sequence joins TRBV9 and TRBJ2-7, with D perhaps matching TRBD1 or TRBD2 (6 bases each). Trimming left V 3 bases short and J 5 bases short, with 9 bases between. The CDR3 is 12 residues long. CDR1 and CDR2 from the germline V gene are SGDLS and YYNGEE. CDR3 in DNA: TGTGCCAGCAGCGGAGGGGGGCACGAGCAGTACTTC. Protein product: CASSGGGHEQYF.

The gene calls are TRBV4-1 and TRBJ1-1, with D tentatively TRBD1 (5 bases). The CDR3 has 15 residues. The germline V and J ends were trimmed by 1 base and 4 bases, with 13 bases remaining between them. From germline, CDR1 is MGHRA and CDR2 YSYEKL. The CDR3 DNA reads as TGCGCCAGCAGCCAAGTTGGGACCGGGGGCACTGAAGCTTTCTTT. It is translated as CASSQVGTGGTEAFF.

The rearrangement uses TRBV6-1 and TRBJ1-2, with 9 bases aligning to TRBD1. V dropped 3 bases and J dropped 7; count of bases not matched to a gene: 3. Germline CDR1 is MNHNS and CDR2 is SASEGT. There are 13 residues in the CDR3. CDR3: CASSETTGGGYTF. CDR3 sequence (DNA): TGTGCCAGCAGTGAGACGACAGGGGGTGGCTACACCTTC.

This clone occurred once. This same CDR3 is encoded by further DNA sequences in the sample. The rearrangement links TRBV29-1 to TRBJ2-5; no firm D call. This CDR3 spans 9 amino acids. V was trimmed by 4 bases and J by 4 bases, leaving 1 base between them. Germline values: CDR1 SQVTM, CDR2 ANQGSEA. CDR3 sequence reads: CSVGETQYF. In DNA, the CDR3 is TGCAGCGTTGGAGAGACCCAGTACTTC.

CDR3 loop: CASSPARSTDTQYF. The CDR3 DNA sequence: TGTGCCAGCAGCCCGGCGAGGAGCACAGATACGCAGTATTTT. The chain combines TRBV7-9 with TRBJ2-3; D is uncertain. The CDR3 consists of 14 residues. V was trimmed by 5 bases and J by 0 bases, leaving 9 bases between them. The V gene's germline CDR1 is SEHNR and CDR2 FQNEAQ (reference sequence).

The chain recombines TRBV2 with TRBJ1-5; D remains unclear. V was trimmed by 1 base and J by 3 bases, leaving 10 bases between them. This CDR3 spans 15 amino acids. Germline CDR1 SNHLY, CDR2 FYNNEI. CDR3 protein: CASSEGTVHNQPQHF. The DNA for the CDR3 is TGTGCCAGCAGTGAAGGGACGGTTCACAATCAGCCCCAGCATTTT.

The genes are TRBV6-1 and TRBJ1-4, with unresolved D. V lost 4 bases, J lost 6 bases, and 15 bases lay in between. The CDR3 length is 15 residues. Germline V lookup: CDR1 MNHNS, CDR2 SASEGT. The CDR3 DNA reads TGTGCCAGCAGTGTCGGGCCATCGATTCATGAAAAACTGTTTTTT. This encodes CASSVGPSIHEKLFF.

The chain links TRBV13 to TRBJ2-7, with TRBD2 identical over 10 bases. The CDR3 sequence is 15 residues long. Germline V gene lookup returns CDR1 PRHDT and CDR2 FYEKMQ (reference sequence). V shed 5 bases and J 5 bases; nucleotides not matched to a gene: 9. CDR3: CASSPVGLATHEQYF. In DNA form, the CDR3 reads TGTGCCAGCAGCCCAGTGGGACTAGCGACCCACGAGCAGTACTTC.

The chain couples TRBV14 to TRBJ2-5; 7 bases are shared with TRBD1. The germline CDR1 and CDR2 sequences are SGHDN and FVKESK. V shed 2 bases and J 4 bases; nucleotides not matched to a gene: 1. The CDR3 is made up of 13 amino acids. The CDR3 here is CASSQRQGETQYF. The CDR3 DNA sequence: TGTGCCAGCAGCCAACGACAGGGAGAGACCCAGTACTTC. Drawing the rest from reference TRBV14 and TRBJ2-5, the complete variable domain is EAGVTQFPSHSVIEKGQTVTLRCDPISGHDNLYWYRRVMGKEIKFLLHFVKESKQDESGMPNNRFLAERTGGTYSTLKVQPAELEDSGVYFCASSQRQGETQYFGPGTRLLVL.

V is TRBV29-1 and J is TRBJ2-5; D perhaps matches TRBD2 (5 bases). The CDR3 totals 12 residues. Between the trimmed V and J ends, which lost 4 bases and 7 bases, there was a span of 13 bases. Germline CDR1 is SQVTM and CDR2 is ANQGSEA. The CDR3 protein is CSVVGLEGTQYF. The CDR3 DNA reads TGCAGCGTTGTTGGGCTAGAGGGGACCCAGTACTTC. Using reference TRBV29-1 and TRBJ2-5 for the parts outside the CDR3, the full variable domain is SAVISQKPSRDICQRGTSLTIQCQVDSQVTMMFWYRQQPGQSLTLIATANQGSEATYESGFVIDKFPISRPNLTFSTLTVSNMSPEDSSIYLCSVVGLEGTQYFGPGTRLLVL.

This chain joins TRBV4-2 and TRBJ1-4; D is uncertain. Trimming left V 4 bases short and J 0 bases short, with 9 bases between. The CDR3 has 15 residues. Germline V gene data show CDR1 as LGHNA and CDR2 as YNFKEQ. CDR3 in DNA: TGTGCCAGCAGCCTAATAGCCTCAACTAATGAAAAACTGTTTTTT. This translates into CASSLIASTNEKLFF.

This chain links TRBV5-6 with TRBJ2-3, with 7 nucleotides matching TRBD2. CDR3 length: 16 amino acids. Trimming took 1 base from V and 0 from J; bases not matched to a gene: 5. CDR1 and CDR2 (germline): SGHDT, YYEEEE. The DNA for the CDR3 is TGTGCCAGCAGCTTGTCAGGACTAGGTAGCACAGATACGCAGTATTTT. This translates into CASSLSGLGSTDTQYF.

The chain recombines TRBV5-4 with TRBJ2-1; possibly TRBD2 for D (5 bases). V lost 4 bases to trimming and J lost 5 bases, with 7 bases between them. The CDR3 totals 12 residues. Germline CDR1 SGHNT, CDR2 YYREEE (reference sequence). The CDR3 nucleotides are TGTGCCAGCAGCCCCGGGGACAATGAGCAGTTCTTC. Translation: CASSPGDNEQFF.

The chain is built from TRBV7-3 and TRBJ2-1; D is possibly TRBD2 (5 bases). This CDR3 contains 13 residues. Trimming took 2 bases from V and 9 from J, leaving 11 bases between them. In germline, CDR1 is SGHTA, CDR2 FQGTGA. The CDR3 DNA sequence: TGTGCCAGCAGCTTAGAGGGAAGGGCTGAGCAGTTCTTC. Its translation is CASSLEGRAEQFF.

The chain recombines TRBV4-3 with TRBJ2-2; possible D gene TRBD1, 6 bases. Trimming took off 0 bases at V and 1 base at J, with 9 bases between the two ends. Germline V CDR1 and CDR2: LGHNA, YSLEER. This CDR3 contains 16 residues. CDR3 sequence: CASSQEPGQNTGELFF. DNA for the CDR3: TGCGCCAGCAGCCAAGAACCGGGACAGAACACCGGGGAGCTGTTTTTT.

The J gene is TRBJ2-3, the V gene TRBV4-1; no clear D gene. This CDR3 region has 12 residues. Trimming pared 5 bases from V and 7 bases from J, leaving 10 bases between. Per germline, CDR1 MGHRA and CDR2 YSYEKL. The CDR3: CASSMPPNTQYF. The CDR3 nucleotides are TGCGCCAGCAGCATGCCCCCTAATACGCAGTATTTT.

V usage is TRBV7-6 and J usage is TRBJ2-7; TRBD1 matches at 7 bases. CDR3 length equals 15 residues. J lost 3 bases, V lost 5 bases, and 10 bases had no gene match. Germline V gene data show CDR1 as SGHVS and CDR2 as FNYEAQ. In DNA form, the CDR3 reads TGTGCCAGCAGCAGCCGGGACAGCCCGCTCTACGAGCAGTACTTC. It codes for CASSSRDSPLYEQYF. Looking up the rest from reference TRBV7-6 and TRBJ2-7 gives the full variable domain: GAGVSQSPRYKVTKRGQDVALRCDPISGHVSLYWYRQALGQGPEFLTYFNYEAQQDKSGLPNDRFSAERPEGSISTLTIQRTEQRDSAMYRCASSSRDSPLYEQYFGPGTRLTVT.

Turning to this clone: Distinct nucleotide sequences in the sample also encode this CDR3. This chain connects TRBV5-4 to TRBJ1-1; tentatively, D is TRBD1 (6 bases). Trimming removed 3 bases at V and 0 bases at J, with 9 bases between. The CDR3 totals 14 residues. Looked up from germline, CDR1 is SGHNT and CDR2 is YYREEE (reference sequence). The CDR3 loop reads CASSSGQLNTEAFF. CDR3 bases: TGTGCCAGCAGCTCTGGACAGCTGAACACTGAAGCTTTCTTT.

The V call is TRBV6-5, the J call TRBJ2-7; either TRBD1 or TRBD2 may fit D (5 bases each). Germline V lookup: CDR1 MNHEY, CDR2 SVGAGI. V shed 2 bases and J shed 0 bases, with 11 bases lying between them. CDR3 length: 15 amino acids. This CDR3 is CASSYGQRGSYEQYF. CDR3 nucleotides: TGTGCCAGCAGTTACGGACAACGGGGCTCCTACGAGCAGTACTTC.

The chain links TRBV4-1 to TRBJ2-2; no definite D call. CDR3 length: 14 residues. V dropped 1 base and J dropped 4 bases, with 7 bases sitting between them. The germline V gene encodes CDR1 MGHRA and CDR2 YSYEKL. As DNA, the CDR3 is TGCGCCAGCAGCCAAGTTTTGCGCACCGGGGAGCTGTTTTTT. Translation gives CASSQVLRTGELFF.